This T cell receptor beta chain emerged from a study of cytomegalovirus exposure and HLA in healthy donors. The CDR3 covers 11 residues. V was clipped by 6 bases and J by 14 bases, with 18 bases between them. Germline lookup yields CDR1 DFQATT and CDR2 SNEGSKA (reference sequence). Method: immunoSEQ multiplex PCR; TCRdb's copy keeps in-frame clones and lacks some. The data contain around 91,000 clones, approximately 93% of them seen just once; the ten biggest clones take up about 1.1%. Sequenced material: PBMCs. The sequence came from a woman aged 30 to 39 in good health and CMV-seropositive. The chain couples TRBV20-1 to TRBJ2-3, with D maybe TRBD1 (5 bases). CDR3 nucleotide sequence: TGCAGTGCCATCCAGGGTTTCTCTTCGTATTTT. It translates to CSAIQGFSSYF.